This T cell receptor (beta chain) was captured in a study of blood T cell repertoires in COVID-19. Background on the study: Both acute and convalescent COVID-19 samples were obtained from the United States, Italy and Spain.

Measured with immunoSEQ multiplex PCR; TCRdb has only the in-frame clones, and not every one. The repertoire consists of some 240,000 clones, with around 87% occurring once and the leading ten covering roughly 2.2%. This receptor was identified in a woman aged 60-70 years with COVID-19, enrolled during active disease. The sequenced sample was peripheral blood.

As DNA, the CDR3 is TGTGCCAGTAGTAGGACAGGGATAAGCAATCAGCCCCAGCATTTT. Translation gives CASSRTGISNQPQHF. The V gene is TRBV19, the J gene TRBJ1-5, with 8 bases identical to TRBD1. Unmatched junction bases numbered 3, after V lost 4 bases and J lost 1 base. The CDR3 contains 15 residues. Germline CDR1 reads LNHDA; CDR2 reads SQIVND (reference sequence).